This T cell receptor (beta chain) appears in the sequencing data of a study of glioma-infiltrating T cells. Study-level findings and limits: Tissue and blood shared very few CDR3 sequences.

For this clonotype: The antigen is undetermined.

The CDR3 contains 17 residues. Germline trimming cut 2 bases from V and 4 bases from J; bases unmatched to any gene: 9. Germline CDR1 and CDR2: MDHEN and SYDVKM. Using RNA template, CDR3s of TCR alpha and beta were amplified with iRepertoire arm-PCR. TCRdb independently ran MiXCR on the multiplex PCR reads; one entry per CDR3 protein. Seen here are 400,000 or so distinct CDR3 sequences, approximately 42% observed once, and the top ten hold around 12%. The sequence was collected from a human donor with low-grade glioma or glioblastoma, undergoing nonglioma brain surgery, or in good health (not recorded which). The rearrangement uses TRBV28 and TRBJ2-7, with TRBD2 matching over 12 bases. Sequenced sample: glioma tissue, nonneoplastic brain tissue, or PBMCs (not recorded which). CDR3 amino acids: CASSLGPGTSGFYEQYF. CDR3 nucleotides: TGTGCCAGCAGTTTAGGACCGGGGACTAGCGGGTTTTACGAGCAGTACTTC.